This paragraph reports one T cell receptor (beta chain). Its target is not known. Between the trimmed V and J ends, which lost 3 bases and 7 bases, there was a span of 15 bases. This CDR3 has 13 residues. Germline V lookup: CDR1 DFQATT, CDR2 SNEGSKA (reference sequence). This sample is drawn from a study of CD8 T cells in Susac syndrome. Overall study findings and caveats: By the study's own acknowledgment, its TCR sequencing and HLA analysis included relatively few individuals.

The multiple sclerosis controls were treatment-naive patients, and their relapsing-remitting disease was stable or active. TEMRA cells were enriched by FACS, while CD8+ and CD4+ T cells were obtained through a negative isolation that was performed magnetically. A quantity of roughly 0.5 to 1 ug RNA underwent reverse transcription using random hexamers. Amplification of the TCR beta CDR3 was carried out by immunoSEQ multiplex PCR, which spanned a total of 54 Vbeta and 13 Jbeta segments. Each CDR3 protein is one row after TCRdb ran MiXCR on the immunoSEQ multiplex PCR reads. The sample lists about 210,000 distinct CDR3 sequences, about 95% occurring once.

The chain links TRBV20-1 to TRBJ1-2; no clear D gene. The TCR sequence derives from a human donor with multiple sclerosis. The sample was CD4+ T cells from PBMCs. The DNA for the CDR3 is TGCAGTGCTAGTCGTCTGCTTTACTCTGGCTACACCTTC. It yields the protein CSASRLLYSGYTF.